The rows below give T cell receptor beta chains drawn from one sample of a study of shared clonotypes between healthy human individuals. Assay used: immunoSEQ multiplex PCR; TCRdb lists only in-frame clones, some missing. The sample includes about 2 million clones, 85% to 95% of them seen just once. Sequencing was done on a sample of naive CD4+ T cells sorted from blood. The source of these receptors is a young man in good health. Both conserved end residues are part of each CDR3. D genes are given only for firm matches. For some rows the clone size is stated as once, few or many, or as a class when expanded; others skip it.

J	size	V	D	DNA	CDR3
TRBJ2-2	once	TRBV4-3	-	TGCGCCAGCAGCCAAAAATCCTTCTGGACTCCCCAGGACGGGGAGCTGTTTTTT	CASSQKSFWTPQDGELFF
TRBJ2-7	-	TRBV14	TRBD1	TGTGCCAGCAGCCGGACCGGGACAGGGTCCTACGAGCAGTACTTC	CASSRTGTGSYEQYF
TRBJ2-7	-	TRBV10-3	TRBD2	TGTGCCACCGGACTAGCGGACTCCTACGAGCAGTACTTC	CATGLADSYEQYF
TRBJ2-7	-	TRBV7-8	-	TGTGCCAGCACCATCTCGGACGGCACCTACGAGCAGTACTTC	CASTISDGTYEQYF
TRBJ1-5	-	TRBV28	-	TGTGCCAGCAGTTTACTCGCCAGGCTCTCCAATCAGCCCCAGCATTTT	CASSLLARLSNQPQHF
TRBJ2-1	-	TRBV5-1	-	TGCGCCAGCAGCTTGGCCGAGTGGTTAGGGCCCTACAATGAGCAGTTCTTC	CASSLAEWLGPYNEQFF
TRBJ1-5	once	TRBV6-1	-	TGTGCCGCGCGGGGTTATAGCAATCAGCCCCAGCATTTT	CAARGYSNQPQHF
TRBJ2-1	-	TRBV28	TRBD2	TGTGCCAGCAGCAACCTAGCGGGGGGCGACAATGAGCAGTTCTTC	CASSNLAGGDNEQFF
TRBJ2-1	-	TRBV10-3	TRBD2	TGTGCCATCAGTGAGATGCGACTAGCGGGAGTCATCCACAATGAGCAGTTCTTC	CAISEMRLAGVIHNEQFF
TRBJ2-7	-	TRBV29-1	TRBD1	TGCAGCGTTGACTTAGGGACAGGGGGGAGTGAGCAGTACTTC	CSVDLGTGGSEQYF
TRBJ1-5	-	TRBV30	TRBD1	TGTGCCTGGAGTGAGCTGGGGACAGGTCGCAATCAGCCCCAGCATTTT	CAWSELGTGRNQPQHF
TRBJ2-7	-	TRBV6-1	-	TGTGCCAGCATGTTAACCCAGGGGTTCTACGAGCAGTACTTC	CASMLTQGFYEQYF
TRBJ2-7	-	TRBV29-1	-	TGCAGCGTGTCAGGGCCCTACGAGCAGTACTTC	CSVSGPYEQYF